The 21 T cell receptor beta chains presented below share a single source sample, sequenced in a study of shared T cell receptors in the human thymus (TCRdb year 2021). Library prep was done by the immunoSEQ multiplex PCR assay. TCRdb stores this immuneACCESS table with in-frame sequences only. Part of the clones is absent; in the studies checked, under half of the shortfall reflects unresolved V genes, and no reason is known for the rest. The sample table holds over 650,000 clones, of which roughly 86% were seen once. The ten largest clones represent approximately 0.0097% of the sample. These sequences were also reported in another study, on human thymus T cells.

Sequencing used thymocytes. Receptors were obtained from a boy under two years old with a congenital heart defect. Donor details come from another sample of the same person, matched by shared clones.

This clone was seen only once. This chain uses TRBV7-6 with TRBJ2-5, with 10 bases matching TRBD2. The CDR3 spans 13 residues. Germline V gene sequence: CDR1 SGHVS, CDR2 FNYEAQ. Trimming cost V 6 bases and J 6 bases; bases outside gene matches: 4. CDR3 nucleotide sequence: TGTGCCAGCAGACCACTAGCGGGACAGACCCAGTACTTC. It is translated as CASRPLAGQTQYF.

Of note for this clone: Other DNA sequences in the same sample also yield this CDR3. This rearrangement joins TRBV2 to TRBJ1-6; 7 bases align to TRBD1. Germline lookup yields CDR1 SNHLY and CDR2 FYNNEI. The length of the CDR3 is 15 residues. The V and J ends lost 6 bases and 10 bases, in that order; junction bases with no gene match: 12. CDR3 amino acids: CASSDLSGGRSPLHF. The DNA of the CDR3 is TGTGCCAGCAGCGACCTGTCAGGGGGGCGGTCACCCCTCCACTTT. The variable domain in full, completed from reference TRBV2 and TRBJ1-6, reads EPEVTQTPSHQVTQMGQEVILRCVPISNHLYFYWYRQILGQKVEFLVSFYNNEISEKSEIFDDQFSVERPDGSNFTLKIRSTKLEDSAMYFCASSDLSGGRSPLHFGNGTRLTVT.

The rearrangement links TRBV5-6 to TRBJ2-2, with TRBD2 matching 10 bases. V trimming: 4 bases; J trimming: 5 bases; junction bases outside the gene matches: 11. Germline V gene data show CDR1 as SGHDT and CDR2 as YYEEEE. The CDR3 has 17 residues. The CDR3 DNA follows: TGTGCCAGCAGCCCCCCACCTAGCGGGGGAGATACCGGGGAGCTGTTTTTT. Translated: CASSPPPSGGDTGELFF.

This clone was counted between two and nine times. The chain uses TRBV28 and TRBJ2-7, with D possibly matching TRBD1 (7 bases). The CDR3 has 14 residues. The V end was cut by 4 bases, the J end by 3 bases, with 13 bases between. Germline CDR1 MDHEN, CDR2 SYDVKM. The CDR3 reads CASSSNRGGYEQYF. As DNA, the CDR3 is TGTGCCAGCAGTTCTAACAGGGGAGGCTACGAGCAGTACTTC.

The gene calls are TRBV28 and TRBJ2-3; 7 nucleotides agree with TRBD2. CDR3 length equals 16 residues. CDR1 is MDHEN and CDR2 is SYDVKM in the germline V gene. V lost 5 bases, J lost 1 base, and 9 bases stayed unmatched. DNA for the CDR3: TGTGCCAGCAGTCTCCCTTCGGCGGGAGGCACAGATACGCAGTATTTT. It codes for CASSLPSAGGTDTQYF.

The J gene is TRBJ2-4, the V gene TRBV27; 7 nucleotides agree with TRBD2. The CDR3 totals 17 residues. The V segment lost 2 bases and the J segment 0 bases; nucleotides outside the gene matches: 7. CDR1 MNHEY and CDR2 SMNVEV come from the germline V gene (reference sequence). The CDR3 DNA reads TGTGCCAGCAGTTTAGGGGGGGGGAACCTAGCCAAAAACATTCAGTACTTC. Translated, it gives CASSLGGGNLAKNIQYF.

The chain carries TRBV6-1 and TRBJ1-5, with a possible D match to TRBD1 (6 bases). With 5 bases removed from V and 2 bases from J, the gap between germline ends came to 7 bases. From germline, CDR1 is MNHNS and CDR2 SASEGT. The CDR3 extends over 13 amino acids. Here the CDR3 reads CASSNRGNQPQHF. In DNA form, the CDR3 reads TGTGCCAGCAGTAACAGGGGCAATCAGCCCCAGCATTTT.

There are a few counts of this clone. The chain carries TRBV30 and TRBJ2-2, with 7 bases identical to TRBD1. The CDR3 is 18 residues long. Trimming cost V 0 bases and J 6 bases; bases outside gene matches: 16. Germline V CDR1 and CDR2: GTSNPN, SVGIG (reference sequence). CDR3 coding DNA: TGTGCCTGGAGTGTCCCGTCGCGGACAGGATCTCTGTCCGGGGAGCTGTTTTTT. Its protein product is CAWSVPSRTGSLSGELFF.

The V call is TRBV7-6, the J call TRBJ2-2; TRBD2 matches at 8 bases. The CDR3 length is 13 residues. V shed 10 bases, J shed 7 bases, and the junction held 8 bases outside the gene matches. In germline, CDR1 is SGHVS, CDR2 FNYEAQ. In DNA, the CDR3 is TGTGCCACTGGGACTAGGTTGATCGGGGAGCTGTTTTTT. It is translated as CATGTRLIGELFF.

This rearrangement joins TRBV6-5 to TRBJ1-1; TRBD1 matches at 9 bases. Germline trimming cut 5 bases from V and 4 bases from J; bases unmatched to any gene: 8. Germline loops: CDR1 MNHEY, CDR2 SVGAGI. The CDR3 is made up of 15 amino acids. The CDR3 loop reads CASSPRTGEGTEAFF. In DNA form, the CDR3 reads TGTGCCAGCAGTCCCCGGACAGGGGAGGGCACTGAAGCTTTCTTT.

The chain employs TRBV28 and TRBJ1-2; TRBD1 is a possible D gene (6 bases). Germline CDR1 reads MDHEN; CDR2 reads SYDVKM. The CDR3 is made up of 17 amino acids. Between the trimmed V and J ends, which lost 5 bases and 2 bases, there was a span of 21 bases. CDR3 DNA: TGTGCCAGCAGTCCCCAGGACAGAATCGAAGAAAACTATGGCTACACCTTC. Amino acids: CASSPQDRIEENYGYTF.

The V call is TRBV6-4, the J call TRBJ2-7; perhaps TRBD2 as D (7 bases). Deletions cut 3 bases from V and 2 bases from J, with 17 bases between. Germline CDR1 and CDR2: MRHNA and SNTAGT. The CDR3 has 16 residues. CDR3 DNA: TGTGCCAGCAGTGAACTTGCGGGGGCAAGCCCCTACGAGCAGTACTTC. Translating it yields CASSELAGASPYEQYF.

The chain couples TRBV20-1 to TRBJ2-7, with unresolved D. Germline-derived CDR1 and CDR2 are DFQATT and SNEGSKA (reference sequence). Trimming removed 6 bases from V and 3 bases from J, with 6 bases in between. This CDR3 contains 10 residues. The CDR3 DNA reads as TGCAGTGCGGTCGGCTACGAGCAGTACTTC. Its protein product is CSAVGYEQYF.

V gene TRBV7-6 combines with J gene TRBJ2-5; 9 bases match TRBD1. There are 15 residues in the CDR3. CDR1 SGHVS and CDR2 FNYEAQ come from the germline V gene. V dropped 5 bases and J dropped 3; count of bases not matched to a gene: 7. The CDR3 protein is CASSPHRDREETQYF. As DNA, the CDR3 is TGTGCCAGCAGCCCCCACCGGGACAGGGAAGAGACCCAGTACTTC.

The genes are TRBV14 and TRBJ2-4, with 8 bases aligning to TRBD2. Germline values: CDR1 SGHDN, CDR2 FVKESK. Trimming took 1 base from V and 1 from J; bases not matched to a gene: 12. This CDR3 has 19 residues. DNA of the CDR3: TGTGCCAGCAGCCAAGGAAGCGGGGGACCTTCGCGCGCCAAAAACATTCAGTACTTC. Residues: CASSQGSGGPSRAKNIQYF.

This chain links TRBV27 with TRBJ2-5; a possible D gene is TRBD1 (5 bases). Per germline, CDR1 MNHEY and CDR2 SMNVEV (reference sequence). Deletions cut 3 bases from V and 5 bases from J, with 19 bases between. CDR3 size: 16 residues. Here the CDR3 reads CASSLIGANMTETQYF. CDR3 bases: TGTGCCAGCAGTTTGATAGGGGCCAACATGACTGAGACCCAGTACTTC.

This chain links TRBV5-1 with TRBJ1-1, with D unclear. The ends were cut back, 7 bases at V and 1 base at J, with 11 bases in the middle. The CDR3 totals 13 residues. Germline V gene sequence: CDR1 SGHRS, CDR2 YFSETQ. The CDR3 region has the DNA TGCGCCAGCGGCAGGATCTCGAACACTGAAGCTTTCTTT. Translated: CASGRISNTEAFF.

The table lists this clone with a count of one. The chain is built from TRBV4-3 and TRBJ2-1; 8 bases match TRBD2. CDR3 length equals 17 residues. Germline CDR1 reads LGHNA; CDR2 reads YSLEER. Trimming cost V 2 bases and J 4 bases; bases outside gene matches: 10. The CDR3 coding sequence is TGCGCCAGCAGCCAACCCGACAAAGCGGGGGAGTACAATGAGCAGTTCTTC. Amino acids: CASSQPDKAGEYNEQFF.

The rearrangement uses TRBV11-2 and TRBJ1-6; a weak D match, TRBD1 (6 bases). The ends were cut back, 5 bases at V and 4 bases at J, with 9 bases in the middle. CDR1 SGHAT and CDR2 FQNNGV come from the germline V gene. The CDR3 loop spans 14 amino acids. The CDR3 bases are TGTGCCAGCAGCGGGGGCCCGTATAATTCACCCCTCCACTTT. The encoded protein is CASSGGPYNSPLHF.

The genes are TRBV28 and TRBJ1-5; no clear D. Trimming took off 6 bases at V and 9 bases at J, with 18 bases between the two ends. Germline CDR1 MDHEN, CDR2 SYDVKM. This CDR3 contains 14 residues. This CDR3 is CASSLPPTRVPQHF. The CDR3, as DNA: TGTGCCAGCAGCCTCCCGCCCACCCGGGTGCCCCAGCATTTT.

This rearrangement joins TRBV25-1 to TRBJ2-1, with a possible D match to TRBD2 (5 bases). Trimming pared 5 bases from V and 9 bases from J, leaving 14 bases between. The CDR3 contains 13 residues. The V gene's germline CDR1 is MGHDK and CDR2 SYGVNS. The DNA for the CDR3 is TGTGCCAGCAGTAAAGAGGGTATTGGTGAGCAGTTCTTC. It encodes CASSKEGIGEQFF. Full variable domain (missing parts from reference TRBV25-1 and TRBJ2-1): EADIYQTPRYLVIGTGKKITLECSQTMGHDKMYWYQQDPGMELHLIHYSYGVNSTEKGDLSSESTVSRIRTEHFPLTLESARPSHTSQYLCASSKEGIGEQFFGPGTRLTVL.